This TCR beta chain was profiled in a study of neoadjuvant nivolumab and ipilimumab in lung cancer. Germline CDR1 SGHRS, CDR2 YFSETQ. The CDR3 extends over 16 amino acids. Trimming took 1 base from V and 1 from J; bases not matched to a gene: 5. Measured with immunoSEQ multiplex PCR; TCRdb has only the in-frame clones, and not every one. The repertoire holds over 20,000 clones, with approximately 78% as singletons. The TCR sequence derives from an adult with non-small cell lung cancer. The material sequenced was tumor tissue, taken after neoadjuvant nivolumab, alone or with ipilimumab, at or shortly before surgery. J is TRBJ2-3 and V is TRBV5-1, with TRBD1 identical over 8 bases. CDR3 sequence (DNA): TGCGCCAGCAGCTTGATAGTGACAGGGGGCACAGATACGCAGTATTTT. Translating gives CASSLIVTGGTDTQYF. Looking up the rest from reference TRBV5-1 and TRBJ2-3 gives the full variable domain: KAGVTQTPRYLIKTRGQQVTLSCSPISGHRSVSWYQQTPGQGLQFLFEYFSETQRNKGNFPGRFSGRQFSNSRSEMNVSTLELGDSALYLCASSLIVTGGTDTQYFGPGTRLTVL.